Listed below are T cell receptor beta chains from one sample, sequenced in a study of shared clonotypes between healthy human individuals. Data came from immunoSEQ multiplex PCR; TCRdb stores just in-frame clones and leaves some out. The profile covers 2 million to 2.5 million clones, with around 95% appearing a single time and around 0.13% taken by the ten largest. Input material: naive CD4+ T cells sorted from blood. These receptors originate from a man aged 18 to 30 in good health. Both conserved end residues are part of each CDR3. The order of the fields is V gene, J gene, CDR3 protein.

>TRBV5-1|TRBJ2-3
CASTSRGGGTDTQYF
>TRBV11-2|TRBJ2-1
CASSPRPGGPRNEQFF
>TRBV30|TRBJ2-3
CAWSLAGRVRRTDTQYF
>TRBV11-3|TRBJ2-1
CASSLSGDNEQFF
>TRBV6-5|TRBJ1-1
CASSYSRKNTEAFF
>TRBV14|TRBJ1-4
CASRRGLVEKLFF
>TRBV6-5|TRBJ2-1
CASSRQGGAEQFF
>TRBV7-9|TRBJ2-2
CASSPGSGSRSGELFF
>TRBV28|TRBJ1-5
CASDLGGGNQPQHF
>TRBV7-9|TRBJ2-3
CASSLTGTDTQYF
>TRBV7-9|TRBJ2-7
CASSSGLFSYEQYF
>TRBV6-6|TRBJ1-4
CASSSYLVLDEKLFF
>TRBV7-9|TRBJ1-1
CASSSISEAFF
>TRBV7-2|TRBJ2-2
CASSPRTANTGELFF
>TRBV6-1|TRBJ1-6
CASSDRWGGDSPLHF
>TRBV5-1|TRBJ2-3
CASSLPGTSGTSTDTQYF
>TRBV5-1|TRBJ1-3
CASSLLGTSSSGNTIYF
>TRBV6-1|TRBJ2-3
CASSGTSGRVGSTDTQYF
>TRBV6-1|TRBJ1-5
CASSEGSNQPQHF
>TRBV2|TRBJ2-4
CASSSKGPGSYNIQYF
>TRBV18|TRBJ2-7
CASSPGTKGDEQYF
>TRBV4-2|TRBJ1-1
CASSQRMNTEAFF
>TRBV10-3|TRBJ2-5
CALGTSGKGGVETQYF
>TRBV7-7|TRBJ1-5
CASSPGRNQPQHF
>TRBV30|TRBJ1-5
CAWRAAGANQPQHF
>TRBV27|TRBJ2-1
CASSLSSGGIYNEQFF
>TRBV25-1|TRBJ2-7
CASRRTGGYEQYF
>TRBV7-9|TRBJ1-4
CASSPLDRPTNEKLFF
>TRBV28|TRBJ2-7
CASSLTPDRDEQYF
>TRBV2|TRBJ1-6
CASSDPGGMALHF
>TRBV5-4|TRBJ2-7
CASSSPGGNEQYF
>TRBV6-5|TRBJ1-2
CASSYPQGSYTF
>TRBV19|TRBJ1-5
CASRISTGGPQHF
>TRBV15|TRBJ2-2
CATSKVAGPGELFF
>TRBV27|TRBJ1-1
CASRGFTEAFF
>TRBV5-5|TRBJ2-1
CASSLSQYNEQFF
>TRBV5-1|TRBJ2-7
CASSFNRVGEQYF